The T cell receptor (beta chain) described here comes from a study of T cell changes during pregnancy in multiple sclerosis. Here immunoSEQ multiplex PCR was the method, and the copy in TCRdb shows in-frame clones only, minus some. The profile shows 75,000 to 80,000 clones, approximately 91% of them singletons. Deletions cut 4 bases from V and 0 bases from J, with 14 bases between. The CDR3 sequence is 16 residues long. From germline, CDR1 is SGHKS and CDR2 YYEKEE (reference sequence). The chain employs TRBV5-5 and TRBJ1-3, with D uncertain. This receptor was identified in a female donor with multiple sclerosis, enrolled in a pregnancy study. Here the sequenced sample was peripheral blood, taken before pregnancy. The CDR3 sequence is CASSPVRVSSGNTIYF. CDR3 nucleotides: TGTGCCAGCAGCCCCGTCCGCGTTTCCTCTGGAAACACCATATATTTT.